Shown below are 3 T cell receptor beta chains from a single sample sequenced in a study of early T cells in non-severe SARS-CoV-2 infection. TCRdb recomputed calls from the 5' RACE reads with MiXCR, one row per CDR3 protein. In the table there are approximately 50,000 distinct CDR3 sequences, around a tenth of which are singletons. Source material: whole blood. The receptors originated from an adult who was a healthcare worker with PCR-confirmed SARS-CoV-2 infection or an uninfected control (not recorded which).

This clonotype was counted at least ten times. The genes are TRBV6-6 and TRBJ2-7; 14 bases are shared with TRBD2. Germline values: CDR1 MNHNY, CDR2 SVGAGI (reference sequence). Germline trimming cut 4 bases from V and 3 bases from J; bases unmatched to any gene: 5. The CDR3 consists of 16 residues. This CDR3 is CASSSPGTSGGYEQYF. CDR3 bases: TGTGCCAGCAGTTCCCCCGGGACTAGCGGGGGCTACGAGCAGTACTTC.

This clonotype was observed many times. The rearrangement joins TRBV27 to TRBJ1-1; 7 nucleotides match TRBD1. The CDR3 contains 12 residues. CDR1 MNHEY and CDR2 SMNVEV come from the germline V gene (reference sequence). The ends lost 5 bases at V and 8 bases at J; junction bases unmatched: 5. CDR3 nucleotides: TGTGCCAGCAGTCCCGGGACAGTCGAAGCTTTCTTT. Translation: CASSPGTVEAFF.

This clonotype has a handful of counts. The chain uses TRBV9 and TRBJ2-2; no reliable D call. Germline V gene lookup returns CDR1 SGDLS and CDR2 YYNGEE. The CDR3 covers 17 residues. The ends were cut back, 0 bases at V and 0 bases at J, with 12 bases in the middle. The CDR3 is CASSVARRESNTGELFF. The CDR3 DNA reads as TGTGCCAGCAGCGTAGCTCGAAGGGAATCGAACACCGGGGAGCTGTTTTTT.